Below, 30 T cell receptor beta chains from the same sample are listed, as sequenced in a study of T cell clonotyping in hematopoietic cell transplantation (dated by TCRdb to the early 2020s). The library was obtained by the immunoSEQ multiplex PCR assay. Drawn from immuneACCESS, this table holds only the in-frame rearrangements with V and J called that TCRdb kept. Clones are partly lost; checked studies trace under half to an unresolved V gene and leave the rest unexplained. Present in this sample are about 10,000 clones, roughly 84% of which were seen just once. About 15% of the sample is in the top ten clones. Per the publication, the time point label means: recipient sample about 28 days before transplant, after cytoreduction. Here the sequenced sample was peripheral blood mononuclear cells, taken before stem cell transplant. The receptors were sampled from a woman aged 45-65 years with chronic myeloid leukemia. Some clones in this sample may be carry-over from other donors' samples.

The V call is TRBV30, the J call TRBJ2-3; D ambiguous. The ends were cut back, 3 bases at V and 6 bases at J, with 10 bases in the middle. Germline V lookup: CDR1 GTSNPN, CDR2 SVGIG (reference sequence). The CDR3 has 12 residues. The CDR3 nucleotides read TGTGCCTGGAGCCTGGGCTGGGATACGCAGTATTTT. Protein product: CAWSLGWDTQYF.

The chain combines TRBV28 with TRBJ1-2; D possibly corresponds to TRBD1 (6 bases). CDR1 is MDHEN, CDR2 SYDVKM, per germline. V was cut by 2 bases and J by 6 bases, with 16 bases left in between. This CDR3 contains 15 residues. The CDR3 here is CASSLKGGLVDGYTF. DNA for the CDR3: TGTGCCAGCAGTTTAAAGGGGGGCCTTGTAGATGGCTACACCTTC.

The rearrangement links TRBV7-3 to TRBJ2-3; 7 bases fit TRBD1. This CDR3 is built from 14 residues. CDR1 and CDR2 (germline): SGHTA, FQGTGA. The V and J ends lost 5 bases and 4 bases, in that order; junction bases with no gene match: 6. CDR3 in amino acids: CASSRDSQADTQYF. In DNA form, the CDR3 reads TGTGCCAGCAGCAGGGACAGCCAGGCAGATACGCAGTATTTT.

The CDR3 sequence: CASSLRLAGDHEQFF. The CDR3 coding sequence is TGTGCCAGCAGTCTCCGACTAGCGGGAGACCATGAGCAGTTCTTC. V is TRBV2 and J is TRBJ2-1; 12 bases are a match to TRBD2. V trimming: 5 bases; J trimming: 8 bases; junction bases outside the gene matches: 7. From germline, CDR1 is SNHLY and CDR2 FYNNEI. There are 15 residues in the CDR3. The entire variable domain, with the rest obtained from reference TRBV2 and TRBJ2-1, is as follows: EPEVTQTPSHQVTQMGQEVILRCVPISNHLYFYWYRQILGQKVEFLVSFYNNEISEKSEIFDDQFSVERPDGSNFTLKIRSTKLEDSAMYFCASSLRLAGDHEQFFGPGTRLTVL.

The chain employs TRBV6-5 and TRBJ1-4; TRBD1 agrees at 9 bases. This CDR3 has 15 amino acids. Trimming removed 6 bases from V and 7 bases from J; junction bases left unmatched: 9. Germline assignment: CDR1 MNHEY and CDR2 SVGAGI. CDR3 sequence (DNA): TGTGCCAGCAGCCACGGAACAGGGGGCAGTGAAAAACTGTTTTTT. It translates to CASSHGTGGSEKLFF.

This chain links TRBV7-6 with TRBJ2-7; no clear D. The germline V and J ends were trimmed by 0 bases and 5 bases, with 5 bases remaining between them. CDR3 length equals 12 residues. In germline, CDR1 is SGHVS, CDR2 FNYEAQ. For the CDR3, the DNA is TGTGCCAGCAGCTTAGCAGATAACGAGCAGTACTTC. Translation: CASSLADNEQYF.

The chain couples TRBV2 to TRBJ2-2; the D gene is possibly TRBD2 (5 bases). This CDR3 is built from 13 residues. V was trimmed by 4 bases and J by 6 bases, leaving 9 bases between them. The germline V gene has CDR1 SNHLY and CDR2 FYNNEI. DNA for the CDR3: TGTGCCAGCAGTGCGGCGAGGGCCGGGGAGCTGTTTTTT. Encoded protein: CASSAARAGELFF.

The gene calls are TRBV12-5 and TRBJ2-2; D is uncertain. V lost 0 bases and J lost 7, with 12 bases in between. Germline CDR1 reads LGHNT; CDR2 reads FRNRAP. CDR3 length: 15 residues. CDR3 amino acids: CASGLVLSGGGELFF. In nucleotides, the CDR3 is TGTGCTAGTGGTTTGGTACTCTCAGGTGGCGGGGAGCTGTTTTTT.

V usage is TRBV30 and J usage is TRBJ2-7; D remains ambiguous. From germline, CDR1 is GTSNPN and CDR2 SVGIG (reference sequence). The CDR3 is made up of 12 amino acids. The germline V and J ends were trimmed by 2 bases and 1 base, with 6 bases remaining between them. CDR3 protein: CAWSRGSYEQYF. The CDR3 DNA is TGTGCCTGGAGTAGAGGTTCCTACGAGCAGTACTTC.

This clone appeared a few times. This chain uses TRBV6-6 with TRBJ1-5, with D perhaps TRBD1 (6 bases). V was cut by 8 bases and J by 0 bases, with 8 bases left in between. The CDR3 sequence is 13 residues long. The germline CDR1 and CDR2 sequences are MNHNY and SVGAGI (reference sequence). CDR3 DNA: TGTGCCAGCGGGACAATTAGCAATCAGCCCCAGCATTTT. Protein sequence: CASGTISNQPQHF.

V is TRBV27 and J is TRBJ2-7; a weak D match, TRBD1 (5 bases). Trimming stripped 2 bases from V and 4 bases from J, with 12 bases between. In germline, CDR1 is MNHEY, CDR2 SMNVEV (reference sequence). The CDR3 length is 14 residues. CDR3 nucleotides: TGTGCCAGCAGTTTACAAGGCAGGGTGTACGAGCAGTACTTC. Protein: CASSLQGRVYEQYF.

This clone has a handful of counts. The chain is built from TRBV6-5 and TRBJ1-5; possibly TRBD1 for D (6 bases). Trimming stripped 5 bases from V and 3 bases from J, with 11 bases between. CDR1 and CDR2 from the germline V gene are MNHEY and SVGAGI. The CDR3 is 14 amino acids. Here the CDR3 DNA reads TGTGCCAGCAGTAACCGGGACACCAATCAGCCCCAGCATTTT. This translates into CASSNRDTNQPQHF.

V is TRBV19 and J is TRBJ2-2; TRBD2 might be the D (6 bases). The CDR3 spans 13 residues. V was shortened by 7 bases and J by 3 bases, with 9 bases between the two germline ends. Germline V gene data show CDR1 as LNHDA and CDR2 as SQIVND (reference sequence). CDR3 DNA: TGTGCCAGTAAACTAGCCTACACCGGGGAGCTGTTTTTT. As protein: CASKLAYTGELFF.

This clone came up a few times. CDR3 DNA: TGTGCCAGCATGAACACTGAAGCTTTCTTT. Protein sequence: CASMNTEAFF. The chain uses TRBV6-6 and TRBJ1-1; D remains unclear. Germline lookup yields CDR1 MNHNY and CDR2 SVGAGI (reference sequence). Trimming removed 7 bases from V and 0 bases from J, with 0 bases in between. The CDR3 has 10 amino acids.

This rearrangement joins TRBV27 to TRBJ1-2; D call uncertain. The germline V gene has CDR1 MNHEY and CDR2 SMNVEV (reference sequence). Trimming cost V 4 bases and J 6 bases, with 15 bases left between them. The CDR3 is 14 amino acids. In nucleotides, the CDR3 is TGTGCCAGCAGTTCGACGGACGGGCGGAATGGCTACACCTTC. Translation gives CASSSTDGRNGYTF.

J is TRBJ2-7 and V is TRBV28, with 9 bases that match TRBD2. The CDR3 length is 16 residues. In germline, CDR1 is MDHEN, CDR2 SYDVKM. V lost 4 bases, J lost 2 bases, and 9 bases stayed unmatched. CDR3 region: CASSSAIAGVAYEQYF. The CDR3 nucleotides are TGTGCCAGCAGTTCCGCTATAGCGGGGGTTGCCTACGAGCAGTACTTC.

The V gene is TRBV11-2, the J gene TRBJ1-1; D might be TRBD1 (5 bases). The CDR3 sequence is 15 residues long. The V gene's germline CDR1 is SGHAT and CDR2 FQNNGV. Trimming removed 5 bases from V and 0 bases from J, with 13 bases in between. The CDR3 nucleotides are TGTGCCAGCAGCGCTTCGGGGGATATGAACACTGAAGCTTTCTTT. Its translation: CASSASGDMNTEAFF.

This rearrangement joins TRBV2 to TRBJ2-7; TRBD2 matches at 8 bases. After removal of 2 bases from V and 2 bases from J, the junction contained 8 bases not matched to a gene. The CDR3 extends over 16 amino acids. Germline-derived CDR1 and CDR2 are SNHLY and FYNNEI. The CDR3 loop reads CASSEYTSGFAYEQYF. The CDR3 DNA follows: TGTGCCAGCAGTGAATATACTAGCGGATTCGCCTACGAGCAGTACTTC.

The genes are TRBV4-2 and TRBJ2-1; D is ambiguous. Trimming removed 0 bases at V and 8 bases at J, with 8 bases between. Germline V lookup: CDR1 LGHNA, CDR2 YNFKEQ. CDR3 length: 13 amino acids. CDR3 protein: CASSQDGRHEQFF. CDR3 bases: TGTGCCAGCAGCCAAGACGGTCGCCATGAGCAGTTCTTC.

J is TRBJ1-2 and V is TRBV18, with D perhaps TRBD1 (6 bases). V lost 2 bases and J 6 bases, leaving 10 bases between the germline ends. Germline V gives CDR1 KGHSH, CDR2 LQKENI. The CDR3 consists of 13 residues. The CDR3 protein is CASSPSAGDGYTF. The CDR3 region has the DNA TGTGCCAGCTCACCATCGGCAGGGGATGGCTACACCTTC. Drawing the rest from reference TRBV18 and TRBJ1-2, the complete variable domain is NAGVMQNPRHLVRRRGQEARLRCSPMKGHSHVYWYRQLPEEGLKFMVYLQKENIIDESGMPKERFSAEFPKEGPSILRIQQVVRGDSAAYFCASSPSAGDGYTFGSGTRLTVV.

This chain uses TRBV30 with TRBJ2-1; TRBD1 or TRBD2 may be the D gene (5 bases each). V lost 1 base and J lost 4, with 17 bases in between. The CDR3 is 16 residues long. CDR1 and CDR2 from the germline V gene are GTSNPN and SVGIG (reference sequence). This CDR3 is CAWSGVTGRAYNEQFF. CDR3 bases: TGTGCCTGGAGTGGGGTGACGGGGCGGGCGTACAATGAGCAGTTCTTC.

The chain is built from TRBV5-1 and TRBJ2-3; TRBD2 aligns across 13 bases. Germline CDR1 SGHRS, CDR2 YFSETQ. The J segment lost 2 bases and the V segment lost 3 bases, leaving 12 bases of the junction unmatched. The CDR3 consists of 19 residues. CDR3 sequence reads: CASSSLGLAGVLITDTQYF. For the CDR3, the DNA is TGCGCCAGCAGCTCTCTAGGACTAGCGGGAGTACTAATCACAGATACGCAGTATTTT.

The rearrangement uses TRBV9 and TRBJ2-5; 12 nucleotides match TRBD2. CDR1 and CDR2 (germline): SGDLS, YYNGEE. V lost 0 bases, J lost 5 bases, and 5 bases stayed unmatched. There are 16 residues in the CDR3. The CDR3 loop reads CASSVGTSGTVETQYF. In nucleotides, the CDR3 is TGTGCCAGCAGCGTAGGGACTAGCGGGACTGTGGAGACCCAGTACTTC.

The chain recombines TRBV5-1 with TRBJ1-4, with a possible D match to TRBD1 (5 bases). Trimming removed 3 bases at V and 7 bases at J, with 16 bases between. Germline V lookup: CDR1 SGHRS, CDR2 YFSETQ. The CDR3 is 15 residues long. The DNA for the CDR3 is TGCGCCAGCAGCTGGGGTGGGGGGACGGCTGAAAAACTGTTTTTT. Its translation: CASSWGGGTAEKLFF.

This clone was seen only once. The chain couples TRBV11-2 to TRBJ2-7, with D tentatively TRBD2 (6 bases). The germline V gene has CDR1 SGHAT and CDR2 FQNNGV. V was clipped by 5 bases and J by 7 bases, with 9 bases between them. This CDR3 spans 11 amino acids. CDR3: CASSGGFEQYF. The CDR3 DNA follows: TGTGCCAGCAGCGGAGGGTTTGAGCAGTACTTC.

The chain has TRBV11-2 and TRBJ2-3; TRBD2 matches 10 bases. The V segment lost 1 base and the J segment 11 bases; nucleotides outside the gene matches: 12. Germline V gene data show CDR1 as SGHAT and CDR2 as FQNNGV. This CDR3 contains 16 residues. DNA for the CDR3: TGTGCCAGCAGCTTAGCTAGCGGGAGATCATCCATTAAGCAGTATTTT. Translated, it gives CASSLASGRSSIKQYF.

This sequence joins TRBV19 and TRBJ2-7, with D unclear. The germline V and J ends were trimmed by 4 bases and 1 base, with 11 bases remaining between them. Germline V gives CDR1 LNHDA, CDR2 SQIVND (reference sequence). The CDR3 totals 14 residues. The DNA of the CDR3 is TGTGCCAGTAGTAGATGGACCGAATCCTACGAGCAGTACTTC. Its translation is CASSRWTESYEQYF.

The CDR3 reads CASSGLESTQYF. DNA for the CDR3: TGTGCCAGCAGCGGCCTAGAATCGACGCAGTATTTT. The chain couples TRBV2 to TRBJ2-3; D remains ambiguous. Trimming pared 6 bases from V and 9 bases from J, leaving 13 bases between. CDR3 size: 12 residues. CDR1 and CDR2 from the germline V gene are SNHLY and FYNNEI.

This clone counts as medium-sized. The gene calls are TRBV4-2 and TRBJ1-4, with 11 bases fitting TRBD1. Trimming cost V 2 bases and J 11 bases; bases outside gene matches: 4. This CDR3 is 14 amino acids long. The germline V gene has CDR1 LGHNA and CDR2 YNFKEQ. The chain's CDR3 is CASSQSGQGGKLFF. CDR3 bases: TGTGCCAGCAGCCAATCGGGACAGGGGGGGAAACTGTTTTTT.

The CDR3 here is CASSLSRDYGYTF. The DNA for the CDR3 is TGTGCCAGCAGCTTATCCCGGGACTATGGCTACACCTTC. The chain uses TRBV7-9 and TRBJ1-2; D gene ambiguous. In germline, CDR1 is SEHNR, CDR2 FQNEAQ (reference sequence). The V and J ends lost 2 bases and 3 bases respectively, with 7 bases between them. The CDR3 spans 13 residues.